The text below deals with one TCR beta chain. The germline V gene encodes CDR1 MNHEY and CDR2 SMNVEV (reference sequence). With V trimmed by 8 bases and J by 4 bases, 6 bases remained unmatched. The CDR3 is 14 residues long. The sample belongs to a study of blood T cell repertoires in COVID-19. The wider study: Donors in the United States, Italy and Spain gave samples during acute or convalescent COVID-19. T cells, B-cell-depleted T cells, or PBMCs supplied cDNA or gDNA.

A Seattle source enrolled patients during active infection and followed them longitudinally. The method was immunoSEQ multiplex PCR; TCRdb's version includes in-frame clones alone and lacks a portion of them. The sample gives hundreds of thousands of clones, more than 70% of which show up once; roughly 12% is in the top ten. The sequence derives from a woman aged 25 to 39 with COVID-19, enrolled during active disease. The specimen was peripheral blood. V gene TRBV27 combines with J gene TRBJ2-1, with 9 nucleotides matching TRBD2. CDR3 residues: CASSLTSGYNEQFF. CDR3 nucleotide sequence: TGTGCCAGCTCCCTGACTAGCGGTTACAATGAGCAGTTCTTC.